Shown below are 21 T cell receptor beta chains from a single sample sequenced in a study of regulatory T cells in long-lasting Graves disease. Combining iRepertoire HTBI primers with Arm-PCR of CDR3 regions, the authors built TCR beta libraries. One entry per CDR3 protein results from TCRdb running MiXCR on the multiplex PCR reads. This repertoire shows 400,000 to 500,000 distinct CDR3 sequences, 14% to 15% found once; its top ten account for 16%. Stated time point: newly diagnosed GD, antithyroid drugs for less than 3 months. Making the TCR library involved RNA that had been extracted from PBMCs. This same sample was also taken into another study, of T cells in Graves' hyperthyroidism and ophthalmopathy.

The sequences come from peripheral blood mononuclear cells (PBMCs), collected at new diagnosis, from a patient treated with antithyroid drugs. These receptors were taken from a woman aged 25 to 39 with Graves disease.

This clonotype was picked up many times. The rearrangement joins TRBV6-2 or TRBV6-3 to TRBJ2-7; 7 bases align to TRBD1. The CDR3 runs 15 residues. Germline V gene sequence: CDR1 MNHEY, CDR2 SVGEGT. Losses at the gene ends were 0 bases for V and 2 bases for J; bases not matched to a gene: 4. The chain's CDR3 is CASSYSGRGTYEQYF. The CDR3 region has the DNA TGTGCCAGCAGTTACTCAGGCAGGGGGACCTACGAGCAGTACTTC.

This chain uses TRBV4-1 with TRBJ2-7; D remains ambiguous. Trimming removed 1 base at V and 3 bases at J, with 13 bases between. The CDR3 extends over 15 amino acids. Germline V gives CDR1 MGHRA, CDR2 YSYEKL. The CDR3 sequence is CASSQGYSANYEQYF. The CDR3, as DNA: TGCGCCAGCAGCCAAGGTTACAGCGCCAACTACGAGCAGTACTTC.

In this sample, this clonotype turned up many times. The rearrangement uses TRBV20-1 and TRBJ2-2, with D maybe TRBD2 (6 bases). The CDR3 covers 15 residues. V gave up 5 bases and J gave up 2 bases, with 15 bases separating them. CDR1 is DFQATT and CDR2 is SNEGSKA in the germline V gene (reference sequence). In DNA, the CDR3 is TGCAGTGCTGCCCTCGCGCGGGGAAACACCGGGGAGCTGTTTTTT. This translates into CSAALARGNTGELFF.

This clonotype was seen at least ten times. The chain is built from TRBV20-1 and TRBJ2-5; 14 bases map to TRBD2. Germline values: CDR1 DFQATT, CDR2 SNEGSKA (reference sequence). J gave up 6 bases and V 0 bases, and 15 bases lay outside the gene matches. This CDR3 has 19 amino acids. The chain's CDR3 is CSAREAQGRTSGRRQTQYF. CDR3 in DNA: TGCAGTGCTAGAGAGGCCCAAGGGCGGACTAGCGGGAGGAGGCAGACCCAGTACTTC.

To note about this clonotype: No conserved phenylalanine or tryptophan is present at the end of the CDR3, so a read error is the likely explanation. This chain connects TRBV7-3 to TRBJ2-7, with 8 nucleotides matching TRBD1. CDR1 is SGHTA, CDR2 FQGTGA, per germline. J lost 6 bases, V lost 5 bases, and 6 bases had no gene match. The CDR3 covers 13 residues. Here the CDR3 reads CASSPQGVGEQYS. CDR3 DNA sequence: TGTGCCAGCAGCCCACAGGGGGTTGGCGAGCAGTACTCC.

To note about this clonotype: Possible read error: a much larger clone is one base away. The conserved final phenylalanine or tryptophan is absent from the CDR3, which likely points to a read error. This sequence joins TRBV6-2 or TRBV6-3 and TRBJ1-2; a possible D gene is TRBD1 (5 bases). The V gene lost 6 bases and the J gene lost 3 bases, with 14 bases spanning the gap. Per the germline V gene, CDR1 is MNHEY and CDR2 is SVGEGT. CDR3 length: 14 amino acids. For the CDR3, the DNA is TGTGCCAGCAGCCAAGTCGGGGCCCACTATGGCTACACCTAC. As protein: CASSQVGAHYGYTY.

The table lists this clonotype with a few counts. This CDR3 fails to terminate in the conserved phenylalanine or tryptophan, so it likely reflects a read error. It is unclear where the CDR3 begins or ends on the DNA, so no DNA is shown, and the CDR3 is as TCRdb lists it. The chain couples TRBV20-1 to TRBJ2-7; the listed D gene, TRBD2, was not tested against the DNA. The CDR3 adds up to 13 amino acids, both ends counted. The germline CDR1 and CDR2 sequences are DFQATT and SNEGSKA (reference sequence). CDR3 amino acids: CSARDPGRDSLRL.

The genes are TRBV6-1 and TRBJ1-4; TRBD1 aligns across 9 bases. The CDR3 consists of 14 residues. Germline values: CDR1 MNHNS, CDR2 SASEGT. V trimming: 6 bases; J trimming: 7 bases; junction bases outside the gene matches: 6. The chain's CDR3 is CASSYRGRSEKLFF. Written as DNA, the CDR3 is TGTGCCAGCAGCTACAGGGGGCGCAGTGAAAAACTGTTTTTT.

This clonotype has a handful of counts. The chain recombines TRBV6-1 with TRBJ2-3; 10 bases fit TRBD1. The CDR3 is 13 amino acids. The J segment lost 4 bases and the V segment lost 8 bases, leaving 3 bases of the junction unmatched. Germline V gene data show CDR1 as MNHNS and CDR2 as SASEGT. The CDR3 DNA sequence: TGTGCCAGCCAGGACAGGGGGGCAGATACGCAGTATTTT. Translating it yields CASQDRGADTQYF.

V usage is TRBV6-1 and J usage is TRBJ2-7; 10 bases align to TRBD2. The V gene end was trimmed by 2 bases and the J gene end by 2 bases; junction bases not matched to a gene: 9. CDR3 length equals 17 residues. Per the germline V gene, CDR1 is MNHNS and CDR2 is SASEGT. The CDR3 nucleotides are TGTGCCAGCAGTGAATCAGCAGTTAGCGGGGGGACCTACGAGCAGTACTTC. The encoded protein is CASSESAVSGGTYEQYF.

The table lists this clonotype with many counts. The genes are TRBV3-1 and TRBJ1-4, with D unclear. V was cut by 4 bases and J by 5 bases, with 11 bases left in between. CDR1 is LGHDT, CDR2 YNNKEL, per germline (reference sequence). The CDR3 spans 14 residues. CDR3: CASSRKPFNEKLFF. CDR3 bases: TGTGCCAGCAGCCGCAAACCGTTCAATGAAAAACTGTTTTTT.

This clonotype was seen many times. This chain uses TRBV12-3 or TRBV12-4 with TRBJ1-5, with no clear D. Trimming left V 3 bases short and J 5 bases short, with 5 bases between. This CDR3 contains 12 residues. CDR3 coding DNA: TGTGCCAGCAGTTTCCGTTATCAGCCCCAGCATTTT. This encodes CASSFRYQPQHF.

There are many counts of this clonotype. The chain recombines TRBV28 with TRBJ2-5; D might be TRBD2 (6 bases). Per the germline V gene, CDR1 is MDHEN and CDR2 is SYDVKM. V dropped 3 bases and J dropped 1 base, with 15 bases sitting between them. The CDR3 runs to 16 residues. For the CDR3, the DNA is TGTGCCAGCAGTTTGCGGGGTCGTACAACCCAAGAGACCCAGTACTTC. Its protein product is CASSLRGRTTQETQYF.

This clonotype was picked up a small number of times. The rearrangement links TRBV12-3 or TRBV12-4 to TRBJ2-6; D may match TRBD1 or TRBD2 (6 bases each). V was shortened by 5 bases and J by 1 base, with 15 bases between the two germline ends. The CDR3 consists of 17 residues. The CDR3 loop is CASSPMGGASGANVLTF. The CDR3 region has the DNA TGTGCCAGCAGTCCCATGGGGGGCGCGTCTGGGGCCAACGTCCTGACTTTC.

This clonotype was recorded many times. The V gene is TRBV12-3 or TRBV12-4, the J gene TRBJ2-1, with unresolved D. The V end lost 5 bases, the J end lost 5 bases, and 16 bases lay between the germline ends. The CDR3 loop spans 15 amino acids. The CDR3 region has the DNA TGTGCCAGCAGTAACCGTAGTCCGGGCGACAATGAGCAGTTCTTC. Protein product: CASSNRSPGDNEQFF.

The rearrangement links TRBV20-1 to TRBJ2-5; D not resolved. Germline loops: CDR1 DFQATT, CDR2 SNEGSKA (reference sequence). This CDR3 spans 12 amino acids. Trimming cost V 3 bases and J 1 base, with 6 bases left between them. The CDR3 DNA is TGCAGTGCTAGGGAAGGCCAAGAGACCCAGTACTTC. Residues: CSAREGQETQYF.

This clonotype occurred a few times. The J gene is TRBJ1-4, the V gene TRBV7-9; D is unclear. V lost 2 bases and J 6 bases, leaving 10 bases between the germline ends. CDR3 length: 14 amino acids. CDR1 and CDR2 (germline): SEHNR, FQNEAQ (reference sequence). The CDR3 here is CASSLMRFDEKLFF. The DNA for the CDR3 is TGTGCCAGCAGCTTAATGCGGTTTGATGAAAAACTGTTTTTT.

This clonotype was seen ten or more times. V and J are TRBV5-1 and TRBJ2-3; TRBD1 agrees at 10 bases. The CDR3 runs 15 residues. Germline-derived CDR1 and CDR2 are SGHRS and YFSETQ. The J segment lost 4 bases and the V segment lost 4 bases, leaving 6 bases of the junction unmatched. CDR3 protein: CASSMGQGFADTQYF. The CDR3 nucleotides read TGCGCCAGCAGCATGGGACAGGGGTTTGCAGATACGCAGTATTTT.

Concerning this clonotype itself: The junction and the germline gene differ at one end; a read error may be behind it. The chain couples TRBV7-9 to TRBJ2-3, with a tentative D call TRBD2 (5 bases). The CDR3 is made up of 16 amino acids. Germline values: CDR1 SEHNR, CDR2 FQNEAQ (reference sequence). The CDR3 coding sequence is TGTGCCAGCAGCTTAGCTGCGAGTTCTAGCCCCCTTGGGTTAGATTTT. As protein: CASSLAASSSPLGLDF.

This clonotype was found a few times. The chain carries TRBV7-8 and TRBJ2-2; D not certain. Trimming removed 5 bases at V and 5 bases at J, with 15 bases between. CDR1 SGHVS and CDR2 FQNEAQ come from the germline V gene. There are 15 residues in the CDR3. CDR3 amino acids: CASSPKITATGELFF. The CDR3 DNA sequence: TGTGCCAGCAGCCCCAAGATTACAGCTACCGGGGAGCTGTTTTTT.

This clonotype was counted a few times. This chain links TRBV6-1 with TRBJ2-7; TRBD2 is a possible D gene (5 bases). Per the germline V gene, CDR1 is MNHNS and CDR2 is SASEGT. The CDR3 contains 15 residues. Trimming took off 0 bases at V and 1 base at J, with 10 bases between the two ends. In DNA form, the CDR3 reads TGTGCCAGCAGTGAAGCCCCGGACTCGTCCTACGAGCAGTACTTC. Translated, it gives CASSEAPDSSYEQYF.